This T cell receptor beta chain derives from a study of CD8 T cells in ankylosing spondylitis. TCRdb recomputed calls from the 5' RACE reads with MiXCR, one row per CDR3 protein. The sample lists under 250,000 distinct CDR3 sequences, under 12% occurring once. Trimming stripped 7 bases from V and 2 bases from J, with 17 bases between. Germline CDR1 is SGHRS and CDR2 is YFSETQ. The CDR3 has 15 residues. This clonotype was found many times. The TCR was taken from a male donor with ankylosing spondylitis or in good health (not recorded which). Source material: blood, either unsorted or a sorted T cell fraction (not recorded which). The chain combines TRBV5-1 with TRBJ2-3, with D maybe TRBD1 (6 bases). CDR3 nucleotide sequence: TGCGCCAGCTCACGCGTGGGGGACATCACAGATACGCAGTATTTT. Protein: CASSRVGDITDTQYF.